The 26 T cell receptor beta chains below all came from one sample that was sequenced in a study of T cell repertoires in cytomegalovirus infection. TCRdb passed the reads through MiXCR, listing each CDR3 protein once. The table lists hundreds of thousands of distinct CDR3 sequences, 15% to 20% of them singletons. The sequenced sample was PBMCs. The source is a human donor in good health (CMV status not recorded). Some clones in this sample may be carry-over from other donors' samples.

This clonotype was picked up a small number of times. Here the CDR3 DNA reads TGTGCCAGCAGCCGAAAGGACCTTAGTTACGAAGCTTTCTTT. This sequence encodes CASSRKDLSYEAFF. The chain combines TRBV5-8 with TRBJ1-1; no firm D call. Per the germline V gene, CDR1 is SGHTS and CDR2 is YDEGEE. This CDR3 is built from 14 residues. Trimming shortened V by 4 bases and J by 8 bases, and 18 bases separated the two germline ends.

This clonotype was detected ten times or more. The chain employs TRBV28 and TRBJ2-7; D gene uncertain. Germline CDR1 MDHEN, CDR2 SYDVKM. The germline V and J ends were trimmed by 5 bases and 4 bases, with 12 bases remaining between them. The CDR3 runs to 13 residues. The CDR3 loop reads CASSPPSRYEQYF. The DNA of the CDR3 is TGTGCCAGCAGTCCCCCCTCCCGATACGAGCAGTACTTC.

The rearrangement links TRBV4-3 to TRBJ2-7; the match to TRBD2 covers 8 bases. This CDR3 contains 15 residues. Germline V gene lookup returns CDR1 LGHNA and CDR2 YSLEER. V was pared by 4 bases and J by 3 bases, with 8 bases of the junction left unmatched. As DNA, the CDR3 is TGCGCCAGCAGCCGATTATCGGGGGGGAGCTACGAGCAGTACTTC. Protein: CASSRLSGGSYEQYF.

This clonotype was detected many times. The junction shows a germline mismatch at one end, possibly a read error. The rearrangement links TRBV7-9 to TRBJ2-1, with 9 bases that match TRBD2. This CDR3 spans 14 amino acids. The germline gives CDR1 SEHNR, CDR2 FQNEAQ (reference sequence). CDR3 nucleotide sequence: TGTGCCAGCAGCCTAGCGGGGTCCTACAATGAGCAGTTCTTC. Encoded protein: CASSLAGSYNEQFF.

This clonotype was detected many times. V and J are TRBV7-2 and TRBJ2-3; no reliable D call. The CDR3 length is 15 residues. Trimming removed 1 base from V and 2 bases from J, with 10 bases in between. The germline gives CDR1 SGHTA, CDR2 FQGNSA. The CDR3 sequence: CASSLGGRHTDTQYF. The CDR3 region has the DNA TGTGCCAGCAGCTTAGGCGGCAGACACACAGATACGCAGTATTTT.

The CDR3 DNA reads TGCGCCAGCAGCCAAGGAGGCGGGGAGGCGCACACCGGGGAGCTGTTTTTT. Translating it yields CASSQGGGEAHTGELFF. The J gene is TRBJ2-2, the V gene TRBV4-1, with D possibly being TRBD2 (6 bases). The length of the CDR3 is 17 residues. Per germline, CDR1 MGHRA and CDR2 YSYEKL. With 1 base removed from V and 3 bases from J, the gap between germline ends came to 15 bases.

This clonotype was seen a handful of times. The J gene is TRBJ1-4, the V gene TRBV7-6; 8 bases match TRBD1. The J segment lost 0 bases and the V segment lost 7 bases, leaving 7 bases of the junction unmatched. The CDR3 is 16 residues long. Per germline, CDR1 SGHVS and CDR2 FNYEAQ. The CDR3 here is CASTHPTGATNEKLFF. In nucleotides, the CDR3 is TGTGCCAGCACCCACCCGACAGGGGCAACTAATGAAAAACTGTTTTTT.

The V and J genes are TRBV6-1 and TRBJ2-7, with D tentatively TRBD2 (6 bases). Trimming took off 2 bases at V and 2 bases at J, with 10 bases between the two ends. The length of the CDR3 is 14 residues. Germline V gene sequence: CDR1 MNHNS, CDR2 SASEGT. The CDR3 sequence: CASSERGYPYEQYF. CDR3 sequence (DNA): TGTGCCAGCAGTGAACGGGGGTACCCCTACGAGCAGTACTTC.

CDR3 DNA: TGTGCCAGCAGTTTATGGCCCCAGAACACTGAAGCTTTCTTT. Translating gives CASSLWPQNTEAFF. This sequence joins TRBV12-3 or TRBV12-4 and TRBJ1-1; no clear D gene. The CDR3 sequence is 14 residues long. Between the trimmed V and J ends, which lost 2 bases and 1 base, there was a span of 8 bases.

This chain uses TRBV4-3 with TRBJ2-3; D perhaps matches TRBD2 (7 bases). The CDR3 is 17 amino acids. Trimming removed 1 base at V and 4 bases at J, with 18 bases between. Germline assignment: CDR1 LGHNA and CDR2 YSLEER. In nucleotides, the CDR3 is TGCGCCAGCAGCCAAGTGGTCGGGGGAGGGGGAGCAGATACGCAGTATTTT. Translation: CASSQVVGGGGADTQYF.

The rearrangement links TRBV7-9 to TRBJ2-3; D gene uncertain. The V end was cut by 5 bases, the J end by 2 bases, with 14 bases between. Looked up from germline, CDR1 is SEHNR and CDR2 is FQNEAQ (reference sequence). This CDR3 has 15 amino acids. The CDR3 DNA reads as TGTGCCAGCAGCAGTCCCTCGTCCTTCACAGATACGCAGTATTTT. The encoded protein is CASSSPSSFTDTQYF.

The table lists this clonotype with a few counts. The chain uses TRBV2 and TRBJ2-7; TRBD2 might be the D (5 bases). Trimming left V 10 bases short and J 6 bases short, with 16 bases between. Germline loops: CDR1 SNHLY, CDR2 FYNNEI. The CDR3 covers 12 residues. CDR3 sequence reads: CATSAGGGEQYF. The CDR3 DNA follows: TGTGCCACCTCGGCGGGTGGCGGCGAGCAGTACTTC.

In the case of this clonotype: Since the CDR3 does not end with the conserved phenylalanine or tryptophan, this likely comes from a read error. The rearrangement links TRBV5-4 to TRBJ1-5; D gene uncertain. This CDR3 contains 15 residues. CDR1 and CDR2 from the germline V gene are SGHNT and YYREEE (reference sequence). V lost 0 bases, J lost 1 base, and 8 bases lay in between. The CDR3 region is CASSLGGSSNQPQHL. In DNA, the CDR3 is TGTGCCAGCAGCTTGGGGGGTTCCAGCAATCAGCCCCAGCATTTG.

The rearrangement uses TRBV20-1 and TRBJ2-1, with a weak D call TRBD1 (5 bases). Trimming left V 6 bases short and J 6 bases short, with 21 bases between. CDR1 and CDR2 from the germline V gene are DFQATT and SNEGSKA (reference sequence). The CDR3 loop spans 15 amino acids. The CDR3 region has the DNA TGCAGTGCCGCCCTACTTGGCACAGGAGTCAATGAGCAGTTCTTC. Its translation is CSAALLGTGVNEQFF.

This clonotype was seen at least ten times. This CDR3 is CASSFYTGLNNEQFF. The CDR3 DNA sequence: TGTGCCAGCAGTTTTTATACAGGGCTTAACAATGAGCAGTTCTTC. J is TRBJ2-1 and V is TRBV12-3 or TRBV12-4; D is perhaps TRBD1 (6 bases). This CDR3 has 15 amino acids. The germline V and J ends were trimmed by 3 bases and 5 bases, with 14 bases remaining between them.

This rearrangement joins TRBV28 to TRBJ1-2; 8 bases map to TRBD1. CDR1 is MDHEN and CDR2 is SYDVKM in the germline V gene. This CDR3 contains 15 residues. Unmatched junction bases numbered 12, after V lost 5 bases and J lost 7 bases. The CDR3 protein is CASSPGGQGARGYTF. The CDR3 DNA is TGTGCCAGCAGTCCCGGGGGGCAGGGGGCTCGTGGCTACACCTTC.

Concerning this clonotype: This may arise from a read error, as a much more abundant clone is one base away. The chain recombines TRBV6-5 with TRBJ1-2; D possibly corresponds to TRBD1 (6 bases). The CDR3 totals 16 residues. Deletions cut 6 bases from V and 6 bases from J, with 23 bases between. Germline V CDR1 and CDR2: MNHEY, SVGAGI. For the CDR3, the DNA is TGTGCCAGCAGGCCTAGAACACAGGGTAGTTTTCATGGCTACACCTTC. It encodes CASRPRTQGSFHGYTF.

The chain has TRBV19 and TRBJ2-3; D uncertain. V shed 2 bases and J shed 3 bases, with 15 bases lying between them. CDR3 size: 16 residues. Germline CDR1 and CDR2: LNHDA and SQIVND (reference sequence). The CDR3 loop reads CASSIFSPPSTDTQYF. CDR3 bases: TGTGCCAGTAGTATATTCAGCCCCCCGAGTACAGATACGCAGTATTTT.

This clonotype was found many times. The chain joins TRBV12-3 or TRBV12-4 to TRBJ1-2; D gene unclear. V was cut by 7 bases and J by 8 bases, with 11 bases left in between. This CDR3 comprises 11 residues. The CDR3: CASKRAGGYTF. DNA for the CDR3: TGTGCCAGCAAAAGGGCTGGCGGCTACACCTTC.

This clonotype showed up many times. The chain has TRBV19 and TRBJ1-2; D not resolved. V lost 2 bases and J 8 bases, leaving 15 bases between the germline ends. Germline values: CDR1 LNHDA, CDR2 SQIVND (reference sequence). The CDR3 runs to 14 residues. In DNA form, the CDR3 reads TGTGCCAGTAGTATATTATCGGGGAAGTACGGCTACACCTTC. This sequence encodes CASSILSGKYGYTF.

This clonotype has just a few counts. The DNA of the CDR3 is TGTGCCAGCAGGACCAGAGGAGTTTATGAAAAACTGTTTTTT. Its protein product is CASRTRGVYEKLFF. This rearrangement joins TRBV27 to TRBJ1-4, with D unclear. The CDR3 covers 14 residues. Trimming took off 6 bases at V and 6 bases at J, with 14 bases between the two ends. Germline V CDR1 and CDR2: MNHEY, SMNVEV (reference sequence).

About this clonotype: This may be a read error, as it is one base from a much larger clone. The CDR3 does not close with the conserved phenylalanine or tryptophan, likely indicating a read error. The DNA for the CDR3 is TGTGCCAGCAGTTTCGGACCGGGCGGCTACACCTAC. Translated, it gives CASSFGPGGYTY. The chain is built from TRBV12-3 or TRBV12-4 and TRBJ1-2; D not resolved. There are 12 residues in the CDR3. V dropped 3 bases and J dropped 8 bases, with 10 bases sitting between them.

The chain employs TRBV3-1 and TRBJ2-1; no firm D call. V was shortened by 0 bases and J by 6 bases, with 6 bases between the two germline ends. The germline CDR1 and CDR2 sequences are LGHDT and YNNKEL (reference sequence). This CDR3 has 13 residues. The CDR3 bases are TGTGCCAGCAGCCAAGACCCCCTCAATGAGCAGTTCTTC. Translation gives CASSQDPLNEQFF.

The gene calls are TRBV11-1 and TRBJ1-3; a possible D gene is TRBD1 (5 bases). The V gene lost 3 bases and the J gene lost 4 bases, with 16 bases spanning the gap. From germline, CDR1 is SGHAT and CDR2 FQDESV (reference sequence). The CDR3 is 16 amino acids. CDR3 DNA sequence: TGTGCCAGCAGCTTCACCACAGGCTCGTCCGGAAACACCATATATTTT. It translates to CASSFTTGSSGNTIYF.

The chain recombines TRBV4-2 with TRBJ1-1; D is unclear. The CDR3 runs to 11 residues. Trimming took 4 bases from V and 7 from J, leaving 7 bases between them. Per germline, CDR1 LGHNA and CDR2 YNFKEQ. The CDR3 here is CASSPGDEAFF. The CDR3 bases are TGTGCCAGCAGCCCCGGGGATGAAGCTTTCTTT.

This clonotype has a count of ten or more. The V and J genes are TRBV20-1 and TRBJ2-5; 10 positions match TRBD2. CDR3 length: 17 residues. Trimming removed 5 bases from V and 0 bases from J; junction bases left unmatched: 12. Germline V gene lookup returns CDR1 DFQATT and CDR2 SNEGSKA (reference sequence). For the CDR3, the DNA is TGCAGTGCTGCTTATAGCGGGGGGACCTCTTACCAAGAGACCCAGTACTTC. Amino acids: CSAAYSGGTSYQETQYF.